This is a list of T cell receptor beta chains from one sample in a study of control samples from healthy donors and cancer patients. Sequencing was performed with immunoSEQ multiplex PCR; in TCRdb, only in-frame clones are kept and a portion is missing. This table holds more than 95,000 clones, over 80% found once. Sequenced input: PBMCs. The receptors shown here come from a man aged 80 or over with head and neck cancer. Both conserved end residues are part of each CDR3. The D gene is left open where the match is weak. For some rows the clone size is stated as once, few or many, or as a class when expanded; others skip it.

abundance	d_gene	j_gene	v_gene	CDR3aa	CDR3nt
few	.	TRBJ1-1	TRBV7-8	CASSLPGDQSSTEAFF	TGTGCCAGCAGCCTGCCCGGGGACCAATCGTCCACTGAAGCTTTCTTT
.	.	TRBJ2-3	TRBV12-5	CASGPWVSASTDTQYF	TGTGCTAGTGGCCCCTGGGTCAGCGCTAGCACAGATACGCAGTATTTT
.	.	TRBJ2-7	TRBV4-3	CASSQEWDASYEQYF	TGCGCCAGCAGCCAAGAATGGGACGCATCCTACGAGCAGTACTTC
.	TRBD2	TRBJ2-1	TRBV6-5	CASTRTSGRVNEQFF	TGTGCCAGCACCCGGACTAGCGGGAGAGTGAATGAGCAGTTCTTC
.	.	TRBJ2-3	TRBV3-1/TRBV3-2	CASSQGSYRDTQYF	TGTGCCAGCAGCCAAGGATCCTACCGGGATACGCAGTATTTT
.	TRBD2	TRBJ2-2	TRBV25-1	CATPRPGLAETNTGELFF	TGTGCCACCCCTAGACCGGGACTAGCCGAGACGAACACCGGGGAGCTGTTTTTT
.	.	TRBJ1-1	TRBV6-2/TRBV6-3	CASSRGTSETEAFF	TGTGCCAGCAGTCGGGGGACATCGGAAACTGAAGCTTTCTTT
.	.	TRBJ1-1	TRBV5-5	CASSSTGTEAFF	TGTGCCAGCAGCTCAACCGGGACAGAAGCTTTCTTT
few	.	TRBJ2-2	TRBV6-2/TRBV6-3	CASSSGTGNTGELFF	TGTGCCAGCAGCTCTGGGACTGGAAACACCGGGGAGCTGTTTTTT
.	.	TRBJ1-5	TRBV19	CASGGRGGQPQHF	TGTGCCAGTGGGGGCCGCGGGGGTCAGCCCCAGCATTTT
.	.	TRBJ1-2	TRBV4-2	CASSSNSGGLGYTF	TGTGCCAGCAGCTCAAACAGCGGAGGGCTTGGCTACACCTTC
.	TRBD1	TRBJ1-1	TRBV10-1	CASSESGQGEAFF	TGCGCCAGCAGTGAGTCCGGACAGGGTGAAGCTTTCTTT
.	.	TRBJ1-6	TRBV7-9	CASSFSAPLNSPLHF	TGTGCCAGCAGCTTTAGCGCCCCTCTCAATTCACCCCTCCACTTT